This paragraph reports one T cell receptor beta chain. Antigen: not known. Sequencing used immunoSEQ multiplex PCR; TCRdb keeps in-frame clones, though not all of them. The table lists a few thousand clones, roughly 44% of them singletons. The CDR3 length is 13 residues. The V gene lost 4 bases and the J gene lost 3 bases, with 10 bases spanning the gap. Germline CDR1 and CDR2: KGHSH and LQKENI. These data are taken from a study of STAT3 mutations in large granular lymphocyte leukemia. Study outcomes and limitations: Variable sampling intervals and differing treatment regimens complicated linking therapy response to TCR clonal burden changes. At least one immunodominant TCR beta clonotype appeared in every T-cell large granular lymphocyte leukemia patient.

The clonotype originates from a man aged 50-60 years with T-cell large granular lymphocyte leukemia. Some clones in this sample may be carry-over from other donors' samples. Sequencing input: peripheral blood mononuclear cells. The chain combines TRBV18 with TRBJ2-7, with no clear D. The CDR3 bases are TGTGCCAGCTCACTCGGGTGGGACTACGAGCAGTACTTC. Protein sequence: CASSLGWDYEQYF.